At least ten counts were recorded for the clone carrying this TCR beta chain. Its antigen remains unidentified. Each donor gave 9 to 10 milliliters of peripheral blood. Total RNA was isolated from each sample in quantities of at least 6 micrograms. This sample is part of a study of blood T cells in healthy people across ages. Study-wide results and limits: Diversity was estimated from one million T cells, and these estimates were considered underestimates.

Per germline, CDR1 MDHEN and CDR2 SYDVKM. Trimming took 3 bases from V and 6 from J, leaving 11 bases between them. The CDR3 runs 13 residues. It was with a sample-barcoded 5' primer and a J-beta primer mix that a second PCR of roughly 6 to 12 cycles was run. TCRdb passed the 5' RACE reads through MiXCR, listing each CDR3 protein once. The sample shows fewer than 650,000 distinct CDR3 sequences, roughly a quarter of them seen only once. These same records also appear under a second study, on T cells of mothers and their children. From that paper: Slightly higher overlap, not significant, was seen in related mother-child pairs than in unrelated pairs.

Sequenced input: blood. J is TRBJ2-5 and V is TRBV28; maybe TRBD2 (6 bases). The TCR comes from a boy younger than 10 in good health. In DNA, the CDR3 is TGTGCCAGCAGTTTGGGGACTGAGCAGACCCAGTACTTC. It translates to CASSLGTEQTQYF.